This T cell receptor beta chain appears in the sequencing data of a study of blood T cell repertoires in COVID-19. Overall study context: COVID-19 samples from acute and convalescent phases originated in the United States, Italy and Spain.

The germline V gene encodes CDR1 LGHDT and CDR2 YNNKEL (reference sequence). The CDR3 is made up of 17 amino acids. Trimming cost V 1 base and J 2 bases, with 17 bases left between them. In the original processing: By means of reference gene primer amplification, nucleated cell counts were estimated. Method: immunoSEQ multiplex PCR; TCRdb's copy keeps in-frame clones and lacks some. V, J and clone size were drawn from that table, and D and trimming were deduced from the DNA. This table holds fewer than 300,000 clones, approximately 88% found once. Sequences were obtained from peripheral blood. The chain recombines TRBV3-1 (or the pseudogene TRBV3-2) with TRBJ2-5; weak D call: TRBD2 (5 bases). The clonotype comes from a woman aged 25-40 years with acute or convalescent COVID-19. In nucleotides, the CDR3 is TGTGCCAGCAGCCAAGTTCCGGATAGCGCCCTACAAGAGACCCAGTACTTC. This translates into CASSQVPDSALQETQYF.